The next 22 T cell receptor beta chains were all read from a single sample in a study of blood T cell repertoires in COVID-19. Sequencing was performed with immunoSEQ multiplex PCR; in TCRdb, only in-frame clones are kept and a portion is missing. The sample includes over 40,000 clones, approximately 92% of them seen just once. Sequenced: peripheral blood. All receptors come from a human donor in a cohort sampled during active COVID-19.

The chain employs TRBV5-1 and TRBJ2-3, with TRBD2 matching over 8 bases. The CDR3 length is 14 residues. CDR1 is SGHRS and CDR2 is YFSETQ in the germline V gene. J lost 2 bases, V lost 6 bases, and 5 bases had no gene match. The CDR3 loop reads CASTLAGITDTQYF. CDR3 in DNA: TGCGCCAGCACGTTAGCGGGGATCACAGATACGCAGTATTTT.

The chain links TRBV9 to TRBJ2-5; the D is unclear. Trimming removed 0 bases at V and 1 base at J, with 7 bases between. The germline CDR1 and CDR2 sequences are SGDLS and YYNGEE. This CDR3 spans 14 amino acids. CDR3 nucleotide sequence: TGTGCCAGCAGCGTAGGCGGCAGCCAAGAGACCCAGTACTTC. Amino acid sequence: CASSVGGSQETQYF.

The V gene is TRBV19, the J gene TRBJ2-3; tentative D call: TRBD1 (5 bases). Trimming took 3 bases from V and 3 from J, leaving 16 bases between them. The germline CDR1 and CDR2 sequences are LNHDA and SQIVND (reference sequence). The CDR3 length is 16 residues. The DNA of the CDR3 is TGTGCCAGTAGTATCGGAAACAGGAGATTGACAGATACGCAGTATTTT. This sequence encodes CASSIGNRRLTDTQYF.

The chain recombines TRBV9 with TRBJ2-1; 12 bases agree with TRBD2. J was trimmed by 4 bases and V by 1 base; bases with no gene match: 0. Germline V CDR1 and CDR2: SGDLS, YYNGEE. The CDR3 consists of 15 residues. The CDR3 region is CASSVTSGGYNEQFF. CDR3 sequence (DNA): TGTGCCAGCAGCGTAACTAGCGGGGGGTACAATGAGCAGTTCTTC. The full variable domain, with the rest looked up from reference TRBV9 and TRBJ2-1, is DSGVTQTPKHLITATGQRVTLRCSPRSGDLSVYWYQQSLDQGLQFLIQYYNGEERAKGNILERFSAQQFPDLHSELNLSSLELGDSALYFCASSVTSGGYNEQFFGPGTRLTVL.

This rearrangement joins TRBV5-5 to TRBJ2-2; TRBD1 matches 9 bases. With 3 bases clipped from V and 5 bases from J, the junction kept 8 bases outside the gene matches. CDR3 length: 16 residues. Germline values: CDR1 SGHKS, CDR2 YYEKEE (reference sequence). The CDR3 spells CASSSTGTGKTGELFF. The DNA of the CDR3 is TGTGCCAGCAGCTCCACCGGGACAGGGAAGACCGGGGAGCTGTTTTTT.

The chain recombines TRBV7-2 with TRBJ2-7; D perhaps matches TRBD2 (5 bases). The CDR3 loop spans 12 amino acids. Trimming removed 5 bases from V and 3 bases from J, with 8 bases in between. Germline V gene lookup returns CDR1 SGHTA and CDR2 FQGNSA. CDR3 amino acids: CASSAGGYEQYF. DNA of the CDR3: TGTGCCAGCAGCGCCGGAGGCTACGAGCAGTACTTC.

The genes are TRBV30 and TRBJ1-2; 7 bases are a match to TRBD1. CDR1 GTSNPN and CDR2 SVGIG come from the germline V gene (reference sequence). V lost 5 bases to trimming and J lost 6 bases; unmatched junction nucleotides: 6. The CDR3 totals 12 residues. The CDR3 protein is CAWDRVWDGYTF. The CDR3 region has the DNA TGTGCCTGGGACAGGGTTTGGGATGGCTACACCTTC.

The chain carries TRBV4-1 and TRBJ2-7, with 7 positions matching TRBD2. Trimming cost V 4 bases and J 0 bases; bases outside gene matches: 9. The CDR3 loop spans 16 amino acids. The V gene's germline CDR1 is MGHRA and CDR2 YSYEKL. The CDR3 loop reads CASSRDLSGYSYEQYF. DNA of the CDR3: TGCGCCAGCAGCCGAGACCTTAGCGGGTACTCCTACGAGCAGTACTTC.

The chain is built from TRBV7-9 and TRBJ1-4; the D is unclear. Per germline, CDR1 SEHNR and CDR2 FQNEAQ (reference sequence). V lost 8 bases to trimming and J lost 3 bases, with 7 bases between them. This CDR3 comprises 12 residues. The CDR3 DNA reads TGTGCCAGCGGAGCGGCTAATGAAAAACTGTTTTTT. Translating gives CASGAANEKLFF.

The chain recombines TRBV18 with TRBJ2-2, with D hard to call. V lost 8 bases and J 1 base, leaving 14 bases between the germline ends. Germline V gene sequence: CDR1 KGHSH, CDR2 LQKENI. The CDR3 sequence is 15 residues long. CDR3 residues: CASPVSRVNTGELFF. The CDR3 region has the DNA TGTGCCAGCCCGGTTTCTCGGGTGAACACCGGGGAGCTGTTTTTT.

The CDR3 is CASSGAGGPTDTQYF. The DNA of the CDR3 is TGCGCCAGCAGTGGAGCGGGGGGCCCCACAGATACGCAGTATTTT. The rearrangement links TRBV5-1 to TRBJ2-3, with 9 bases lining up with TRBD2. V lost 5 bases, J lost 2 bases, and 6 bases stayed unmatched. This CDR3 region has 15 residues. From germline, CDR1 is SGHRS and CDR2 YFSETQ.

V is TRBV29-1 and J is TRBJ2-3, with TRBD2 identical over 7 bases. The CDR3 has 14 residues. Trimming took 8 bases from V and 0 from J; bases not matched to a gene: 8. CDR1 and CDR2 (germline): SQVTM, ANQGSEA. The CDR3 region has the DNA TGCAGCATCGCGCGGGAGCTGAGCACAGATACGCAGTATTTT. It yields the protein CSIARELSTDTQYF.

The table lists this clone with a count of one. This rearrangement joins TRBV30 to TRBJ2-4, with TRBD2 matching 9 bases. The CDR3 has 17 amino acids. The J segment lost 8 bases and the V segment lost 0 bases, leaving 14 bases of the junction unmatched. CDR1 is GTSNPN and CDR2 is SVGIG in the germline V gene (reference sequence). The chain's CDR3 is CAWSVRGEGSGSYIQYF. In nucleotides, the CDR3 is TGTGCCTGGAGTGTAAGGGGGGAAGGTAGCGGGAGTTACATTCAGTACTTC.

Comments on this clone: Other DNA sequences in the same sample also yield this CDR3. The rearrangement uses TRBV7-9 and TRBJ1-5; 10 nucleotides match TRBD1. This CDR3 has 15 residues. Trimming at V came to 5 bases and at J to 6 bases, leaving 7 bases not matched to a gene. CDR1 is SEHNR, CDR2 FQNEAQ, per germline (reference sequence). Written as DNA, the CDR3 is TGTGCCAGCAGCGAGACAGGGGGCGGCGGTCAGCCCCAGCATTTT. Translation gives CASSETGGGGQPQHF.

A single count supports this clone. This chain connects TRBV13 to TRBJ1-1; D call uncertain. V lost 6 bases to trimming and J lost 3 bases, with 8 bases between them. Germline V CDR1 and CDR2: PRHDT, FYEKMQ (reference sequence). This CDR3 is 12 amino acids long. The CDR3 here is CASSNLYTEAFF. The CDR3 region has the DNA TGTGCCAGCAGTAATCTCTACACTGAAGCTTTCTTT. Full variable domain (rest looked up from reference TRBV13 and TRBJ1-1): AAGVIQSPRHLIKEKRETATLKCYPIPRHDTVYWYQQGPGQDPQFLISFYEKMQSDKGSIPDRFSAQQFSDYHSELNMSSLELGDSALYFCASSNLYTEAFFGQGTRLTVV.

The chain joins TRBV2 to TRBJ1-2; D uncertain. The CDR3 is 12 residues long. V shed 4 bases and J shed 3 bases, with 6 bases lying between them. Per the germline V gene, CDR1 is SNHLY and CDR2 is FYNNEI. Written as DNA, the CDR3 is TGTGCCAGCAGTGTGAGGGACTATGGCTACACCTTC. Translated: CASSVRDYGYTF.

The chain uses TRBV19 and TRBJ2-7; 8 positions match TRBD2. Germline CDR1 is LNHDA and CDR2 is SQIVND (reference sequence). The CDR3 is 15 amino acids. Losses at the gene ends were 2 bases for V and 6 bases for J; bases not matched to a gene: 9. CDR3 in DNA: TGTGCCAGTAGTATAACGCCGGCGGGGGGTGGCGAGCAGTACTTC. Translated: CASSITPAGGGEQYF.

The chain uses TRBV6-6 and TRBJ1-6; tentatively, D is TRBD1 (6 bases). The ends were cut back, 4 bases at V and 7 bases at J, with 14 bases in the middle. Germline V gives CDR1 MNHNY, CDR2 SVGAGI (reference sequence). This CDR3 is 15 amino acids long. Here the CDR3 DNA reads TGTGCCAGCAGTTTCCGGGGGGCTGAGAATTCACCCCTCCACTTT. This translates into CASSFRGAENSPLHF.

The rearrangement uses TRBV3-1 (or the pseudogene TRBV3-2) and TRBJ2-2, with TRBD2 as a possible D gene (6 bases). This CDR3 is built from 16 residues. The V end lost 4 bases, the J end lost 0 bases, and 12 bases lay between the germline ends. From germline, CDR1 is LGHDT and CDR2 YNNKEL (reference sequence). The CDR3 region is CASSRPGTANTGELFF. In DNA, the CDR3 is TGTGCCAGCAGCCGGCCCGGGACTGCGAACACCGGGGAGCTGTTTTTT.

The chain links TRBV7-2 to TRBJ2-3; possible D gene TRBD2, 6 bases. V was trimmed by 1 base and J by 1 base, leaving 9 bases between them. Germline CDR1 and CDR2: SGHTA and FQGNSA. This CDR3 is built from 15 residues. The CDR3 nucleotides read TGTGCCAGCAGCTTAGTCTGGGGGGGCACAGATACGCAGTATTTT. Translation: CASSLVWGGTDTQYF.

The chain couples TRBV18 to TRBJ2-7, with D possibly being TRBD2 (5 bases). V was clipped by 4 bases and J by 0 bases, with 13 bases between them. Germline V gives CDR1 KGHSH, CDR2 LQKENI. CDR3 length: 15 residues. The CDR3 sequence is CASSLGLVSSYEQYF. For the CDR3, the DNA is TGTGCCAGCTCACTCGGACTTGTAAGCTCCTACGAGCAGTACTTC.

The chain couples TRBV4-2 to TRBJ1-3; TRBD1 is a possible D gene (5 bases). V was trimmed by 2 bases and J by 2 bases, leaving 13 bases between them. Germline CDR1 and CDR2: LGHNA and YNFKEQ. The CDR3 sequence is 16 residues long. CDR3 nucleotides: TGTGCCAGCAGCCAAATGGGGGGTTTCACTGGAAACACCATATATTTT. Its protein product is CASSQMGGFTGNTIYF.